This TCR beta chain was sequenced for a study of graft-versus-host responses after intestinal transplantation. Overall study context: Isolated intestinal, liver-intestinal, or multivisceral transplants were what recipients had. Anti-thymocyte globulin induction preceded about 3 years of tacrolimus and steroid maintenance in all recipients.

As regards this clone: As yet, its antigen is unknown.

CDR1 MNHEY and CDR2 SMNVEV come from the germline V gene (reference sequence). This CDR3 is built from 15 residues. Trimming cost V 2 bases and J 5 bases, with 15 bases left between them. Measured with immunoSEQ multiplex PCR; TCRdb has only the in-frame clones, and not every one. The table shows about 120,000 clones, with approximately 96% occurring only once. Study findings and constraints: An association linked early post-transplant HvG declines with peak circulating GvH clone levels.

This receptor was obtained from a human donor who received an intestinal transplant. J is TRBJ1-1 and V is TRBV27; D is uncertain. The sequences come from unstimulated CD8+ T cells sorted from spleen or lymph node cells, collected before intestinal transplant. CDR3 bases: TGTGCCAGCAGTTTAAGCTCCTCCCTGCGGACTGAAGCTTTCTTT. Translated: CASSLSSSLRTEAFF.